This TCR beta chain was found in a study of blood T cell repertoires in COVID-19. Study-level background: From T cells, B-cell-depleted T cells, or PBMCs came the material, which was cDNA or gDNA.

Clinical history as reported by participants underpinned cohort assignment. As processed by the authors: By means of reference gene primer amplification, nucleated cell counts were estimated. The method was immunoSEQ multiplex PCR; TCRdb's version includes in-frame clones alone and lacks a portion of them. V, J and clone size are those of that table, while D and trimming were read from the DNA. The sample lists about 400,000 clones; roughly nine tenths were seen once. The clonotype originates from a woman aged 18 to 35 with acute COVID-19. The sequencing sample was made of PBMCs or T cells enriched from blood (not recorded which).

CDR3 loop: CASNLQGMNTEAFF. The CDR3 nucleotides read TGTGCCAGCAACCTCCAGGGTATGAACACTGAAGCTTTCTTT. This rearrangement joins TRBV5-4 to TRBJ1-1; TRBD1 is a possible D gene (5 bases). Germline CDR1 is SGHNT and CDR2 is YYREEE (reference sequence). Trimming stripped 6 bases from V and 0 bases from J, with 12 bases between. The CDR3 is made up of 14 amino acids.